This T cell receptor beta chain was obtained from a study of blood T cell repertoires in COVID-19. Looking at the study overall: The analysed material was cDNA or gDNA that came from T cells, B-cell-depleted T cells, or PBMCs.

Profiling relied on immunoSEQ multiplex PCR, and the TCRdb table lists in-frame clones only, not all of them. Here the sample spans 200,000 to 300,000 clones, roughly 88% being singletons. The CDR3 runs 15 residues. V dropped 7 bases and J dropped 0; count of bases not matched to a gene: 9. Per germline, CDR1 SNHLY and CDR2 FYNNEI. This TCR was recovered from a middle-aged woman with acute COVID-19. V is TRBV2 and J is TRBJ2-7, with 7 bases aligning to TRBD1. Sequencing input: PBMCs or T cells enriched from blood (not recorded which). The CDR3 DNA reads TGTGCCAGCAAACTTGAGGGGACAGTCTCCTACGAGCAGTACTTC. It codes for CASKLEGTVSYEQYF.